The table lists the clone carrying this T cell receptor beta chain with many counts. Its antigen is unidentified. Germline CDR1 reads MNHEY; CDR2 reads SVGEGT. The CDR3 loop spans 11 amino acids. The ends were cut back, 5 bases at V and 3 bases at J, with 5 bases in the middle. Making TCR beta cDNA involved approximately 480 ng total RNA and a constant-region primer. Nested multiplex PCR, run for three rounds with slightly modified ARM-PCR, yielded TCR beta libraries. With TRBV1-TRBV30 forward primers and a C-beta reverse primer, the first two PCR rounds were run for around 10 cycles each. TCRdb processed the multiplex PCR reads anew with MiXCR; each CDR3 protein has one entry. The table records approximately 100,000 distinct CDR3 sequences, approximately 70% of them present only once. Between roughly 20 and 32 mg of unsorted bulk tissue served as the source from which RNA and DNA were co-extracted.

These data come from a study of tumor-infiltrating lymphocytes in primary liver carcinoma. Notes on the study in general: No more than about 8-24% of top clones could be seen in all five tumor regions.

The source of this sequence is a woman aged 60-70 years with primary liver carcinoma and hepatitis B virus infection. Source material: liver tumor tissue from sampling region 2. Specified subset: tumor region T2, inferior pole. The chain employs TRBV6-2 or TRBV6-3 and TRBJ2-7; D uncertain. The CDR3 DNA follows: TGTGCCAGCAGTGAGAACTACGAGCAGTACTTC. Protein: CASSENYEQYF.